This T cell receptor beta chain was obtained from a study of monozygotic twins with inflammatory bowel disease (dated by TCRdb to the late 2010s). In terms of the full investigation: The complete study included 28 monozygotic twin pairs: 19 IBD-discordant Danish pairs and nine German pairs, of which four were IBD-concordant and five were IBD-discordant. Each individual had, on average, about 151 000 unique TCRalpha sequences and 181 000 unique TCRbeta sequences available for analysis. The search for disease-associated traits relied mainly on comparing, within discordant pairs, IBD patients with their genetically identical healthy co-twins. What the authors observed across the whole study: Differing immunosuppressive treatments among patients may have added background noise and inter-individual variability to the repertoires. No difference in repertoire similarity was observed between concordant and discordant twins, possibly owing to limited statistical power. TCRbeta repertoire diversity, by inverse Simpson index, was decreased in IBD patients compared with their healthy co-twins. No single strong signal or clonotype linked to IBD turned up in the results, so the idea that one exists was not supported. Compared with healthy twins, IBD patients shared fewer clonotypes with other individuals, and the difference was most pronounced in patients with signs of disease activity. Distinction between different T cell subtypes could not be achieved in the analysis.

On this clonotype itself: There is no known antigen for this receptor.

From each donor, an approximately 2.5 ml peripheral blood sample was collected into PAXgene tubes and stored at -80 degrees C. Without T cell sorting, total RNA was isolated from whole blood using the PAXgene blood miRNA kit on an automated QIAcube. Peripheral blood from monozygotic twin pairs concordant or discordant for inflammatory bowel disease was subjected to deep TCRalpha and TCRbeta repertoire profiling with unique molecular barcoding. Smoking habits were recorded for all twin pairs, and each individual was classified as a current, former or never smoker. Libraries were constructed by 5' RACE. For each TCR library, 3,000 to 4,000 ng of total RNA was used. For each sample, cDNA was synthesized in eight separate reactions using SMARTScribe reverse transcriptase. During cDNA synthesis, unique molecular identifiers containing a 6-nucleotide sample barcode were introduced by template switching. Amplification of TCRalpha and TCRbeta cDNA involved two nested PCRs of roughly 16 and 10 cycles, and each PCR was followed by bead purification. Before amplification, the cDNA was both treated with uracil DNA-glycosylase and purified with the QIAquick PCR purification kit. In the second PCR, Illumina TruSeq-compatible adapters and sample-specific barcodes were added. TapeStation and Qubit were used to check library quality and concentration, and 4 to 6 ng of each library went into the pool. Sequencing of pooled libraries was carried out on an Illumina HiSeq2500 single-index Rapid Run using 2 x 100 bp reads and custom sequencing primers. The published analysis was carried out like this. MiGEC version 1.2.6 was used for UMI-based consensus assembly to correct PCR and sequencing errors. V(D)J alignment, clonotype assembly and CDR3 extraction were performed with MiXCR version 2.1.1. To normalise gene usage, clonotype sharing and MAIT/NKT TCR abundance, the top 1000, 10 000 and 20 000 clonotypes in each sample were analysed. After downsampling to 27 000 UMIs, diversity was calculated as the inverse Simpson index using the vegan R package. Paired Mann-Whitney U tests were applied to discordant twin pairs, and Benjamini-Hochberg correction was used for multiple testing. TCRdb reprocessed the raw reads; every CDR3 protein sequence is a single record, and DNA is not supplied. These V and J calls derive from TCRdb rather than the authors' analysis. Per the sample table, the count is around 400,000 distinct CDR3 sequences. The ten largest account for under 3% of the sample.

The CDR3 goes from the cysteine to the phenylalanine over 18 residues. The DNA is unrecorded. CDR1 and CDR2, looked up from the germline V gene (reference sequence), are SGHAT and FQDESV. Material for sequencing was blood. The TCR was taken from a human donor with ulcerative colitis or Crohn's disease, or a healthy co-twin of an affected twin (not recorded which). The rearrangement joined TRBV11-1 to TRBJ2-1; the D call of TRBD2 rests on TCRdb alone, since no DNA is present to check it. The CDR3 is CASSLMRSQREGRHEQFF.